The clone carrying this T cell receptor (beta chain) showed up many times. J gave up 0 bases and V 8 bases, and 3 bases lay outside the gene matches. Germline loops: CDR1 ENHRY, CDR2 SYGVKD. The CDR3 spans 14 residues. TCRdb passed the RT-PCR reads through MiXCR, listing each CDR3 protein once. The sample carries fewer than 800,000 distinct CDR3 sequences, 14% recorded once. Sequencing used memory CD4+ T cells from blood. The receptor was isolated from a female donor in good health, serving as a healthy control. This sequence joins TRBV10-3 and TRBJ2-1; 8 bases agree with TRBD2. CDR3 residues: CAISGTSSYNEQFF. The CDR3 DNA is TGTGCCATCTCCGGGACTAGCTCCTACAATGAGCAGTTCTTC.